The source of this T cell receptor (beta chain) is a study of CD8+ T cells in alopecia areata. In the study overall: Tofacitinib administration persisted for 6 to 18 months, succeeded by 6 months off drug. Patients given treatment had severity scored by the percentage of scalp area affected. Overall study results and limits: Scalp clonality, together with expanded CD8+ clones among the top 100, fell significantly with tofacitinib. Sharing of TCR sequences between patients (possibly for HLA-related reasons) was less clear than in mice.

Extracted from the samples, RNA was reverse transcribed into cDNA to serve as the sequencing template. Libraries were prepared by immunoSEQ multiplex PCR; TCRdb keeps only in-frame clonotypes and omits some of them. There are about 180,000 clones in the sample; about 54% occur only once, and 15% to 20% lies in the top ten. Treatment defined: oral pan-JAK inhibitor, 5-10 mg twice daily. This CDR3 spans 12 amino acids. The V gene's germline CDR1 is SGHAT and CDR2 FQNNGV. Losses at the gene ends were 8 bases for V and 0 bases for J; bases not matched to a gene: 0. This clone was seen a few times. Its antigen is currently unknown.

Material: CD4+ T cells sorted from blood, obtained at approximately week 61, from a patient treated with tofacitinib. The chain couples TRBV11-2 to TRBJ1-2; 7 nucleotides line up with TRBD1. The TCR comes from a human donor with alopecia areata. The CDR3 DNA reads TGTGCCAGCCAGGGGGCTAACTATGGCTACACCTTC. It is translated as CASQGANYGYTF.